This T cell receptor beta chain was obtained from a study of a mutant IDH1 vaccine in newly diagnosed glioma. Study-level background: Males made up about 60% and females roughly 40% of treated patients, whose mean age was approximately 44 years. Beforehand, treatment had been radiotherapy, temozolomide, or both; the majority received both. Study-level findings and limits: Altogether, around 93% of patients exhibited vaccine-induced immune responses.

Sequenced by immunoSEQ multiplex PCR; TCRdb stores in-frame clones only, minus some. The sample comprises about 56,000 clones, about 89% of which are singletons, and approximately 1.5% rests with the top ten. This sample's time point: week 23, last vaccination. Each vaccine dose was 300 ug of mutant IDH1 20-mer peptide, with topical imiquimod. Each of the donors came in with new WHO grade 3 or 4 astrocytomas that were IDH1-mutant and ATRX-lost. With regard to this clone: Its cognate antigen is unknown.

Germline assignment: CDR1 MRHNA and CDR2 SNTAGT. This CDR3 is 15 amino acids long. V gave up 6 bases and J gave up 3 bases; unmatched junction bases: 11. The receptor comes from a man between 40 and 49 years old with glioma. The source material was PBMCs, sampled from a glioma patient whose treatment included an IDH1 peptide vaccine. The chain is built from TRBV6-4 and TRBJ2-7; 7 bases agree with TRBD2. The CDR3 here is CASRRYPSGDYEQYF. As DNA, the CDR3 is TGTGCCAGCAGAAGGTATCCTAGCGGAGACTACGAGCAGTACTTC.